Reported below is one T cell receptor beta chain. Its antigen is not yet known. Base qualities are not provided; no much larger clone lies one nucleotide away. In Seattle, one collaborating source enrolled patients while the infection was active and tracked those patients longitudinally over the course of disease. The collaborating institutions used their own protocols to collect whole blood in K2EDTA tubes. For TCRbeta analysis, collaborators shipped samples in one of three forms: frozen whole blood, isolated PBMCs, or DNA extracted from either of those sample types. The data were obtained in a study of blood T cell repertoires in COVID-19 (dated by TCRdb to the early 2020s). Looking at the study overall: Collaborator samples came from the United States, Italy and Spain and covered acute and convalescent phases of COVID-19. The prospective study material was composed of cDNA or gDNA derived from T cells, B-cell-depleted T cells, or PBMCs. The dataset comprised deeply sampled blood TCRbeta repertoires from subjects exposed to, actively infected with, or recovered from COVID-19. The repertoires were released in a freely available public database meant as a resource for research on the immune response to SARS-CoV-2. The samples were drawn from the first 160 participants of the ongoing ImmuneRACE study and from 1,200 or so subjects provided by 6 global collaborators. The sample metadata nearly always contained a de-identified subject ID, COVID-19 status, age in years and sex. Where available, HLA class I and class II types were taken from metadata supplied by the sample provider and were not determined by assay-based typing.

The CDR3 runs 18 residues from the cysteine to the phenylalanine. Only CDR3 DNA is held: 54 bases, read in frame from base 1. The immunoSEQ Assay, a bias-controlled multiplex PCR, was used to amplify TCRbeta CDR3 regions from genomic DNA. In the paper's pipeline: The number of nucleated cells in each sample was estimated by amplification of reference gene primers within the assay. To quantify the absolute abundance of each unique TCRbeta CDR3 rearrangement, sequence reads were collapsed and filtered. For each sample, productive Simpson clonality was calculated by taking the square root of Simpson's diversity index across productive rearrangements. TCRdb mirrors the immuneACCESS table, restricted to in-frame sequences. Some clones are absent from its copies; in checked studies, under half trace to an unresolved V gene, and the reason for the others is unknown. V and J calls and clone size are as listed in that table; D and trimming were resolved from the DNA. Recorded for this sample are 200,000 to 300,000 clones; 70% to 90% of them occurred a single time. The ten largest clones capture approximately 6% of the sample.

Broader findings and caveats from the paper: The quantity of clinical and demographic metadata differed by source and by participant and was supplied without curation.

This TCR was sampled from a woman aged 25 to 39 with COVID-19, enrolled during active disease. Sequenced material: peripheral blood. The sequence is built from TRBV21-1 and TRBJ1-6; whether TRBD1, the table's D call, matches the DNA was not checked. TRBV21-1 is assigned pseudogene status. The nucleotide sequence is TGTGCCAGCAGCAAGGGACAGGGACTAAGCTCCTATAATTCACCCCTCCACTTT. It codes for CASSKGQGLSSYNSPLHF.